The entry below gives a single T cell receptor (beta chain) sequence along with its context. The data belong to a study of blood T cell repertoires in COVID-19. About the study: Collection of acute and convalescent COVID-19 samples took place in the United States, Italy and Spain. Nucleic acid was either cDNA or gDNA, and it came from T cells, B-cell-depleted T cells, or PBMCs.

As processed by the authors: Counts of nucleated cells, estimated from reference gene primer amplification, were obtained. Assay used: immunoSEQ multiplex PCR; TCRdb lists only in-frame clones, some missing. The V and J calls and clone size are taken from that table; D and trimming were inferred from the DNA. The top ten hold approximately 7.8% of the sample, which has about 54,000 clones, about nine tenths seen once. Germline V gene sequence: CDR1 MNHEY, CDR2 SVGAGI. V was pared by 4 bases and J by 5 bases, with 8 bases of the junction left unmatched. The CDR3 has 14 amino acids. The source material was peripheral blood. This clonotype was sampled from a man in his fifties with active COVID-19. J is TRBJ2-7 and V is TRBV6-5; 7 bases line up with TRBD1. CDR3 bases: TGTGCCAGCAGTTGGGGTGACAGGGCCCACGAGCAGTACTTC. Its translation: CASSWGDRAHEQYF.